The present T cell receptor (beta chain) was sequenced within a study of blood T cell repertoires in COVID-19. Looking at the study overall: Italy, Spain and the United States were the sources of the convalescent and acute COVID-19 samples. Sources were T cells, B-cell-depleted T cells, or PBMCs; the material itself was cDNA or gDNA.

As handled by the study authors: Reference gene primer amplification gave estimated nucleated cell counts. Sequencing used immunoSEQ multiplex PCR; TCRdb keeps in-frame clones, though not all of them. V, J and clone size are those of that table, while D and trimming were read from the DNA. The sample holds 30,000 to 45,000 clones, around 90% seen once. The source of this sequence is a human donor in a cohort sampled during active COVID-19. Source material: peripheral blood.

The CDR3 nucleotides are TGTGCCATCAGGCCAGGGACAGGGGTTCGAGAGACCCAGTACTTC. This gives the protein CAIRPGTGVRETQYF. This chain connects TRBV10-3 to TRBJ2-5, with 10 bases identical to TRBD1. CDR3 size: 15 residues. Germline lookup yields CDR1 ENHRY and CDR2 SYGVKD. With 6 bases clipped from V and 4 bases from J, the junction kept 8 bases outside the gene matches.